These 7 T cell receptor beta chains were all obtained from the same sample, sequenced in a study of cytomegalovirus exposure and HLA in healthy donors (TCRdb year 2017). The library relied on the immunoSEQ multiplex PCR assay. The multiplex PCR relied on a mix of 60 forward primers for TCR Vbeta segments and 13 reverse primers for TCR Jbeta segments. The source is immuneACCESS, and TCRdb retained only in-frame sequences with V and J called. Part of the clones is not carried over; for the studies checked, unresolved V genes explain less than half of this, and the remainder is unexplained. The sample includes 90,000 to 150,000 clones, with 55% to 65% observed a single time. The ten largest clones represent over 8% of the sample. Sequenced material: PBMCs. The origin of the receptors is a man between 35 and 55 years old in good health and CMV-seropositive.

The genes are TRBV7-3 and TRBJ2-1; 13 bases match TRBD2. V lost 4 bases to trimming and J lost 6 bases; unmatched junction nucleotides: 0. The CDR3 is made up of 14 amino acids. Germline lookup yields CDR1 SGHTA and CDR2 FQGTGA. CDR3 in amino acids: CASSWTSGSNEQFF. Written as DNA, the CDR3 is TGTGCCAGCAGCTGGACTAGCGGGAGCAATGAGCAGTTCTTC. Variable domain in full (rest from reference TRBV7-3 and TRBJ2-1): GAGVSQTPSNKVTEKGKYVELRCDPISGHTALYWYRQSLGQGPEFLIYFQGTGAADDSGLPNDRFFAVRPEGSVSTLKIQRTERGDSAVYLCASSWTSGSNEQFFGPGTRLTVL.

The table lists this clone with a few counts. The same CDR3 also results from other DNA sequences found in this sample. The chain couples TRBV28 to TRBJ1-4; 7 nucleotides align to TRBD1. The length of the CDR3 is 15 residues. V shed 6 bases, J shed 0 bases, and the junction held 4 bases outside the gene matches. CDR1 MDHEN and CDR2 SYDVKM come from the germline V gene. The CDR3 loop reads CASSPGQATNEKLFF. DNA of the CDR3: TGTGCCAGCAGCCCCGGACAGGCAACTAATGAAAAACTGTTTTTT.

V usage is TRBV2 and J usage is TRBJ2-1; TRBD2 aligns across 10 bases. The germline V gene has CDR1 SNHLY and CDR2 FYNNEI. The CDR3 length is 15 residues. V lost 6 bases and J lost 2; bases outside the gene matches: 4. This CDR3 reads CASSRTSGAYNEQFF. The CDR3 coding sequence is TGTGCCAGCAGCCGAACTAGCGGGGCCTACAATGAGCAGTTCTTC.

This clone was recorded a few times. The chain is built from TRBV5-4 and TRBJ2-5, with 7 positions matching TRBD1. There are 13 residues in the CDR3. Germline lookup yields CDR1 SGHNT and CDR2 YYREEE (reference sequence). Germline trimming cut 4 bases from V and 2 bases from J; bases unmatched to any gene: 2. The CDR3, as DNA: TGTGCCAGCAGCGGGACAGAACAAGAGACCCAGTACTTC. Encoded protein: CASSGTEQETQYF.

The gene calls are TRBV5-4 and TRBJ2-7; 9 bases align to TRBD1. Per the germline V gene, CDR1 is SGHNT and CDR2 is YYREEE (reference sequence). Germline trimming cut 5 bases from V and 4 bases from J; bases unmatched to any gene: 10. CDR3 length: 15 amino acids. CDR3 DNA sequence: TGTGCCAGCAGTCAAGCCGGGACAGGGATTTACGAGCAGTACTTC. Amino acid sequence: CASSQAGTGIYEQYF.

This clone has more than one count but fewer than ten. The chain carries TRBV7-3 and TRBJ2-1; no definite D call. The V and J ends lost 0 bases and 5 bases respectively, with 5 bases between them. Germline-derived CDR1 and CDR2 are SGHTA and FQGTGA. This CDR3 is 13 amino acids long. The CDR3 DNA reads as TGTGCCAGCAGCTTAACTAGTGACAATGAGCAGTTCTTC. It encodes CASSLTSDNEQFF.

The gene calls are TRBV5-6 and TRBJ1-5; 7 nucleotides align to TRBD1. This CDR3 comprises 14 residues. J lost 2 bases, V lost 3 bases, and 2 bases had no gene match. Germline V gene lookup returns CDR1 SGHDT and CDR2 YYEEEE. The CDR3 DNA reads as TGTGCCAGCAGCTCTACAGGGGGCAATCAGCCCCAGCATTTT. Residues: CASSSTGGNQPQHF.